Shown below are 13 T cell receptor beta chains from a single sample sequenced in a study of T cells in Graves' hyperthyroidism and ophthalmopathy. Amplified TCR beta CDR3 regions derived from RNA transcripts. When the TCR CDR3 underwent first-round RT-PCR, the HTBI primer set was used. Via MiXCR, TCRdb re-called the multiplex PCR reads, giving one row per CDR3 protein. The table shows about 110,000 distinct CDR3 sequences, with more than 15% occurring only once. Source material: blood. The source of these receptors is a woman between 45 and 60 years old with Graves' hyperthyroidism.

This clonotype was seen many times. This chain's CDR3 is CASSLERTSETYEQYF. CDR3 sequence (DNA): TGTGCCAGCAGCTTAGAGAGGACTAGCGAAACCTACGAGCAGTACTTC. V usage is TRBV7-4 and J usage is TRBJ2-7, with 9 bases identical to TRBD2. The V gene's germline CDR1 is SGHVT and CDR2 SQSDAQ. With V trimmed by 1 base and J by 2 bases, 6 bases remained unmatched. CDR3 size: 16 residues.

This clonotype was recorded many times. The V and J genes are TRBV28 and TRBJ2-1, with D unresolved. Germline V gene data show CDR1 as MDHEN and CDR2 as SYDVKM. This CDR3 comprises 12 residues. Trimming took off 2 bases at V and 4 bases at J, with 3 bases between the two ends. The CDR3 region has the DNA TGTGCCAGCAGTTTACAGTACAATGAGCAGTTCTTC. Its protein is CASSLQYNEQFF. Filled out from reference TRBV28 and TRBJ2-1, the complete variable domain reads DVKVTQSSRYLVKRTGEKVFLECVQDMDHENMFWYRQDPGLGLRLIYFSYDVKMKEKGDIPEGYSVSREKKERFSLILESASTNQTSMYLCASSLQYNEQFFGPGTRLTVL.

On this clonotype: With a much larger clone just one base away, this may be a read error. The chain recombines TRBV19 with TRBJ2-1; TRBD2 agrees at 11 bases. Gene TRBJ2-7 matches the end of the DNA better, so the J call may be wrong. This CDR3 contains 16 residues. Germline-derived CDR1 and CDR2 are LNHDA and SQIVND (reference sequence). CDR3 in DNA: TGTGCCAGTAGTATAAGTCGTCTAGCGGGAGGAAATGAGCAGTACTTC. Translated: CASSISRLAGGNEQYF.

A few counts support this clonotype. The chain combines TRBV11-3 with TRBJ2-1; 10 nucleotides agree with TRBD1. This CDR3 has 13 amino acids. With V trimmed by 5 bases and J by 11 bases, 6 bases remained unmatched. In germline, CDR1 is SGHNT, CDR2 YENEEA. The CDR3: CASSPGQGLKQFF. In DNA form, the CDR3 reads TGTGCCAGCAGCCCGGGACAGGGGTTGAAGCAGTTCTTC.

The table lists this clonotype with many counts. The genes are TRBV28 and TRBJ1-4; 7 nucleotides match TRBD1. In germline, CDR1 is MDHEN, CDR2 SYDVKM. Trimming at V came to 6 bases and at J to 4 bases, leaving 8 bases not matched to a gene. The CDR3 runs 15 residues. In DNA form, the CDR3 reads TGTGCCAGCAGCCGACAGGGTCTCGGTAATGAAAAACTGTTTTTT. This encodes CASSRQGLGNEKLFF.

This clonotype occurred many times. The V and J genes are TRBV15 and TRBJ2-5, with D perhaps TRBD2 (6 bases). In germline, CDR1 is LNHNV, CDR2 YYDKDF (reference sequence). Trimming left V 6 bases short and J 2 bases short, with 16 bases between. The CDR3 covers 15 residues. The CDR3 sequence: CATSTTSISQETQYF. The CDR3 nucleotides read TGTGCCACCAGTACTACTAGCATCTCACAAGAGACCCAGTACTTC.

In its sample, this clonotype was seen many times. This chain connects TRBV2 to TRBJ2-1, with TRBD2 as a possible D gene (6 bases). Per germline, CDR1 SNHLY and CDR2 FYNNEI. Between the trimmed V and J ends, which lost 2 bases and 6 bases, there was a span of 11 bases. The CDR3 is made up of 14 amino acids. The CDR3 loop is CASSELLASNEQFF. The CDR3 DNA reads TGTGCCAGCAGTGAACTCCTAGCGAGCAATGAGCAGTTCTTC.

This clonotype was picked up many times. The chain recombines TRBV30 with TRBJ1-1, with TRBD1 identical over 8 bases. This CDR3 spans 13 amino acids. The V and J ends lost 3 bases and 5 bases, in that order; junction bases with no gene match: 5. The germline V gene has CDR1 GTSNPN and CDR2 SVGIG (reference sequence). The CDR3 protein is CAWRATGGTEAFF. The DNA of the CDR3 is TGTGCCTGGAGAGCTACAGGGGGGACTGAAGCTTTCTTT. The full variable domain, in which reference TRBV30 and TRBJ1-1 provide the parts outside the CDR3, is SQTIHQWPATLVQPVGSPLSLECTVEGTSNPNLYWYRQAAGRGLQLLFYSVGIGQISSEVPQNLSASRPQDRQFILSSKKLLLSDSGFYLCAWRATGGTEAFFGQGTRLTVV.

This clonotype has a count of ten or more. This chain connects TRBV10-2 to TRBJ2-7, with D perhaps matching TRBD1 or TRBD2 (5 bases each). CDR1 is WSHSY and CDR2 is SAAADI in the germline V gene. V lost 6 bases and J 7 bases, leaving 13 bases between the germline ends. The CDR3 sequence is 12 residues long. This CDR3 is CASSGTVWEQYF. The CDR3 DNA is TGCGCCAGCAGCGGGACCGTGTGGGAGCAGTACTTC.

At least ten counts were recorded for this clonotype. The J gene is TRBJ1-2, the V gene TRBV28, with D possibly TRBD1 on 6 matching bases. Trimming took 1 base from V and 1 from J, leaving 16 bases between them. The germline CDR1 and CDR2 sequences are MDHEN and SYDVKM. The CDR3 contains 17 residues. The chain's CDR3 is CASSLLGGADINYGYTF. The CDR3 DNA sequence: TGTGCCAGCAGTTTATTGGGGGGCGCAGACATTAACTATGGCTACACCTTC.

Ten or more counts support this clonotype. This chain joins TRBV3-1 and TRBJ2-1; D remains unclear. The germline V and J ends were trimmed by 2 bases and 12 bases, with 11 bases remaining between them. The CDR3 totals 12 residues. The germline V gene has CDR1 LGHDT and CDR2 YNNKEL (reference sequence). This CDR3 reads CASSQIAAGQFF. DNA of the CDR3: TGTGCCAGCAGCCAAATCGCGGCTGGGCAGTTCTTC.

A word on this clonotype: A much larger clone sits a single nucleotide away, making a read error possible. J is TRBJ1-6 and V is TRBV7-9; 7 positions agree with TRBD1. The CDR3 sequence is 15 residues long. Germline V gives CDR1 SEHNR, CDR2 FQNEAQ (reference sequence). The J segment lost 7 bases and the V segment lost 5 bases, leaving 8 bases of the junction unmatched. The CDR3 reads CASSPGGDRNSPLHF. In DNA, the CDR3 is TGTGCCAGCAGCCCCGGAGGGGACAGAAATTCACCCCTCCACTTT.

The table lists this clonotype with many counts. The V call is TRBV20-1, the J call TRBJ2-5; TRBD2 matches at 10 bases. This CDR3 has 15 residues. Looked up from germline, CDR1 is DFQATT and CDR2 is SNEGSKA (reference sequence). After removal of 6 bases from V and 1 base from J, the junction contained 8 bases not matched to a gene. CDR3 residues: CSASSSGRTQETQYF. CDR3 sequence (DNA): TGCAGTGCGAGCTCTAGCGGGAGAACCCAAGAGACCCAGTACTTC.